This entry lists 19 T cell receptor beta chains sequenced from one sample in a study of cytomegalovirus exposure and HLA in healthy donors. PCR employed 60 Vbeta and 13 Jbeta primers. Some clones are missing from TCRdb's copy, which holds only in-frame ones; the method was immunoSEQ multiplex PCR. Of about 190,000 clones listed, 84% were seen once; the top ten hold about 2.6%. The sample consisted of PBMCs. The receptor source for this set is a woman in her 50s in good health and CMV-seropositive.

The chain links TRBV2 to TRBJ2-5; 9 bases align to TRBD1. J gave up 4 bases and V 7 bases, and 10 bases lay outside the gene matches. Germline V CDR1 and CDR2: SNHLY, FYNNEI. CDR3 length equals 15 residues. The CDR3 DNA sequence: TGTGCCAGCAACCCGACAGGGGGTAAAGGAGAGACCCAGTACTTC. It translates to CASNPTGGKGETQYF. The full variable domain, with the rest looked up from reference TRBV2 and TRBJ2-5, is EPEVTQTPSHQVTQMGQEVILRCVPISNHLYFYWYRQILGQKVEFLVSFYNNEISEKSEIFDDQFSVERPDGSNFTLKIRSTKLEDSAMYFCASNPTGGKGETQYFGPGTRLLVL.

For this clone: Compared with germline, one end of the junction differs, possibly owing to a read error. The CDR3 bases are TGTGCCAGCAGCCCGGGACAGGGTTACGAGCAGTGCTTC. It codes for CASSPGQGYEQCF. V usage is TRBV7-6 and J usage is TRBJ2-7; TRBD1 agrees at 9 bases. The germline CDR1 and CDR2 sequences are SGHVS and FNYEAQ. This CDR3 is built from 13 residues.

With respect to this clone: Germline is not matched at one junction end, which may reflect a read error. The chain joins TRBV7-2 to TRBJ2-3; 11 bases fit TRBD2. This CDR3 is built from 13 residues. The germline gives CDR1 SGHTA, CDR2 FQGNSA. CDR3 DNA: TGTGCCAGCAGCCTGGGACTAGCGGCCCTTTCCGCTTTT. Translation gives CASSLGLAALSAF.

The rearrangement uses TRBV5-8 and TRBJ2-5; TRBD2 matches 9 bases. CDR3 length: 17 amino acids. The V gene's germline CDR1 is SGHTS and CDR2 YDEGEE. The junction had 12 bases not matched to a gene; V was cut back by 2 bases and J by 4 bases. CDR3 sequence: CASSFGLAQAQGETQYF. CDR3 DNA: TGTGCCAGCAGCTTCGGACTAGCGCAAGCCCAGGGAGAGACCCAGTACTTC.

The J gene is TRBJ1-1, the V gene TRBV7-2; the D gene is possibly TRBD1 (5 bases). Germline lookup yields CDR1 SGHTA and CDR2 FQGNSA. Deletions cut 2 bases from V and 3 bases from J, with 7 bases between. The CDR3 totals 13 residues. The CDR3 here is CASSLQGYTEAFF. CDR3 DNA sequence: TGTGCCAGCAGCTTACAGGGATACACTGAAGCTTTCTTT.

CDR3 sequence: CASSPGQGAQTQYF. In DNA form, the CDR3 reads TGCGCCAGCAGCCCGGGACAGGGGGCTCAGACCCAGTACTTC. V usage is TRBV5-1 and J usage is TRBJ2-5, with 12 nucleotides matching TRBD1. The CDR3 consists of 14 residues. Germline CDR1 SGHRS, CDR2 YFSETQ. With V trimmed by 4 bases and J by 6 bases, 4 bases remained unmatched. The whole variable domain, filled in from reference TRBV5-1 and TRBJ2-5, reads KAGVTQTPRYLIKTRGQQVTLSCSPISGHRSVSWYQQTPGQGLQFLFEYFSETQRNKGNFPGRFSGRQFSNSRSEMNVSTLELGDSALYLCASSPGQGAQTQYFGPGTRLLVL.

The gene calls are TRBV7-9 and TRBJ1-1; tentative D call: TRBD1 (5 bases). This CDR3 spans 15 amino acids. V dropped 2 bases and J dropped 4 bases, with 14 bases sitting between them. The V gene's germline CDR1 is SEHNR and CDR2 FQNEAQ (reference sequence). Here the CDR3 reads CASSLPVGAATEAFF. The CDR3 nucleotides read TGTGCCAGCAGCTTACCGGTAGGGGCGGCCACTGAAGCTTTCTTT.

J is TRBJ2-1 and V is TRBV11-3, with 10 bases fitting TRBD1. Per germline, CDR1 SGHNT and CDR2 YENEEA. The CDR3 is 16 residues long. Unmatched junction bases numbered 11, after V lost 4 bases and J lost 8 bases. The CDR3 region has the DNA TGTGCCAGCAGCTCCCTCGGGACAGGGGATGAAGATGAGCAGTTCTTC. Protein: CASSSLGTGDEDEQFF.

Concerning this clone itself: The sample holds other DNA sequences that translate to the same CDR3. This chain links TRBV7-3 with TRBJ1-6; no definite D call. The CDR3 runs 14 residues. Between the trimmed V and J ends, which lost 5 bases and 7 bases, there was a span of 12 bases. Germline V lookup: CDR1 SGHTA, CDR2 FQGTGA. The CDR3 here is CASSLEGGNSPLHF. The CDR3 bases are TGTGCCAGCAGCCTAGAGGGAGGGAATTCACCCCTCCACTTT.

The chain joins TRBV28 to TRBJ1-1; D unresolved. The germline gives CDR1 MDHEN, CDR2 SYDVKM. Trimming removed 3 bases at V and 3 bases at J, with 8 bases between. This CDR3 contains 13 residues. Here the CDR3 DNA reads TGTGCCAGCAGTTTGCCGGACTACACTGAAGCTTTCTTT. Its protein product is CASSLPDYTEAFF.

V and J are TRBV6-6 and TRBJ2-2, with D uncertain. V lost 7 bases and J 7 bases, leaving 7 bases between the germline ends. The CDR3 has 11 amino acids. Germline CDR1 MNHNY, CDR2 SVGAGI (reference sequence). Written as DNA, the CDR3 is TGTGCCAGCACGGCGGACGGGGAGCTGTTTTTT. Encoded protein: CASTADGELFF.

The CDR3 loop reads CASSPFGGSSYEQYF. CDR3 sequence (DNA): TGTGCCAGCAGCCCTTTCGGGGGGAGCTCCTACGAGCAGTACTTC. The genes are TRBV7-6 and TRBJ2-7; 7 positions agree with TRBD2. V was clipped by 5 bases and J by 0 bases; unmatched bases: 7. The germline CDR1 and CDR2 sequences are SGHVS and FNYEAQ. This CDR3 is 15 amino acids long.

This clone was seen just once. The chain joins TRBV6-1 to TRBJ2-1; 9 bases match TRBD1. After removal of 4 bases from V and 8 bases from J, the junction contained 9 bases not matched to a gene. The CDR3 loop spans 15 amino acids. The germline gives CDR1 MNHNS, CDR2 SASEGT. CDR3 coding DNA: TGTGCCAGCAGTGTCCGGGACAGGGAAGCGGATGAGCAGTTCTTC. This translates into CASSVRDREADEQFF.

This clone was counted a single time. V gene TRBV10-2 combines with J gene TRBJ2-3; D is ambiguous. V shed 0 bases and J shed 0 bases, with 7 bases lying between them. CDR1 WSHSY and CDR2 SAAADI come from the germline V gene. This CDR3 is 15 amino acids long. The CDR3 bases are TGCGCCAGCAGTGAGTCATCCATTAGCACAGATACGCAGTATTTT. Translation: CASSESSISTDTQYF.

This clone came up once. The chain has TRBV7-3 and TRBJ2-7; 13 bases align to TRBD2. From germline, CDR1 is SGHTA and CDR2 FQGTGA. The CDR3 length is 15 residues. V lost 3 bases to trimming and J lost 5 bases; unmatched junction nucleotides: 4. The CDR3 nucleotides are TGTGCCAGCAGCTTGGGACTAGCGGGGTTAAACGAGCAGTACTTC. It codes for CASSLGLAGLNEQYF.

The rearrangement joins TRBV2 to TRBJ2-7; 11 bases map to TRBD2. Losses at the gene ends were 6 bases for V and 3 bases for J; bases not matched to a gene: 10. From germline, CDR1 is SNHLY and CDR2 FYNNEI. The CDR3 consists of 16 residues. CDR3 sequence: CASRATSGGLSYEQYF. The CDR3 DNA follows: TGTGCCAGCAGAGCAACTAGCGGGGGCTTAAGCTACGAGCAGTACTTC. Filled out from reference TRBV2 and TRBJ2-7, the complete variable domain reads EPEVTQTPSHQVTQMGQEVILRCVPISNHLYFYWYRQILGQKVEFLVSFYNNEISEKSEIFDDQFSVERPDGSNFTLKIRSTKLEDSAMYFCASRATSGGLSYEQYFGPGTRLTVT.

The chain links TRBV11-3 to TRBJ2-1; 7 bases fit TRBD1. The germline gives CDR1 SGHNT, CDR2 YENEEA. The CDR3 contains 14 residues. With 0 bases clipped from V and 7 bases from J, the junction kept 3 bases outside the gene matches. The CDR3 sequence is CASSLDLQGNEQFF. CDR3 in DNA: TGTGCCAGCAGCTTAGATTTACAGGGGAATGAGCAGTTCTTC.

CDR3 region: CASSTGTVREQYF. The DNA for the CDR3 is TGTGCCAGCAGCACCGGGACAGTCCGCGAGCAGTACTTC. V and J are TRBV7-2 and TRBJ2-7; 7 nucleotides agree with TRBD1. The ends lost 5 bases at V and 6 bases at J; junction bases unmatched: 7. CDR1 and CDR2 (germline): SGHTA, FQGNSA. CDR3 size: 13 residues.

The V and J genes are TRBV5-1 and TRBJ1-5; 8 bases fit TRBD1. The V gene end was trimmed by 4 bases and the J gene end by 5 bases; junction bases not matched to a gene: 8. In germline, CDR1 is SGHRS, CDR2 YFSETQ. CDR3 length: 15 amino acids. The CDR3 sequence is CASSPGTGGDQPQHF. CDR3 DNA sequence: TGCGCCAGCAGCCCCGGGACAGGCGGGGATCAGCCCCAGCATTTT. The whole variable domain, filled in from reference TRBV5-1 and TRBJ1-5, reads KAGVTQTPRYLIKTRGQQVTLSCSPISGHRSVSWYQQTPGQGLQFLFEYFSETQRNKGNFPGRFSGRQFSNSRSEMNVSTLELGDSALYLCASSPGTGGDQPQHFGDGTRLSIL.